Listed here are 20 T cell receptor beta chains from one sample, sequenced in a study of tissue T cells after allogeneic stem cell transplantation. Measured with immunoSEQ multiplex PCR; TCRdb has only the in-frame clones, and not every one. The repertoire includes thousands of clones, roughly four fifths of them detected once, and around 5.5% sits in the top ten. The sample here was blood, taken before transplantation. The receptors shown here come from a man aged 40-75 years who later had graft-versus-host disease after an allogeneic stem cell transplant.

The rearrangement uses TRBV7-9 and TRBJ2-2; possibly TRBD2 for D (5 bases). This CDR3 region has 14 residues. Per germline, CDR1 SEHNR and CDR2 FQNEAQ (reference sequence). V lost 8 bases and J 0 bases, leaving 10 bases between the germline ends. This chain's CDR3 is CASSEGTNTGELFF. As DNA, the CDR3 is TGTGCCAGCTCAGAGGGAACGAACACCGGGGAGCTGTTTTTT.

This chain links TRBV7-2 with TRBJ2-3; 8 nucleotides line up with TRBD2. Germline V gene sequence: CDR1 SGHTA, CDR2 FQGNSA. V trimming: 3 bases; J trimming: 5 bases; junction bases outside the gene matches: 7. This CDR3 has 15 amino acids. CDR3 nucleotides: TGTGCCAGCAGCTTGAAAGCGGGAGCAGTAGATACGCAGTATTTT. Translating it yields CASSLKAGAVDTQYF. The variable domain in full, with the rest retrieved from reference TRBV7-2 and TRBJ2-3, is GAGVSQSPSNKVTEKGKDVELRCDPISGHTALYWYRQSLGQGLEFLIYFQGNSAPDKSGLPSDRFSAERTGGSVSTLTIQRTQQEDSAVYLCASSLKAGAVDTQYFGPGTRLTVL.

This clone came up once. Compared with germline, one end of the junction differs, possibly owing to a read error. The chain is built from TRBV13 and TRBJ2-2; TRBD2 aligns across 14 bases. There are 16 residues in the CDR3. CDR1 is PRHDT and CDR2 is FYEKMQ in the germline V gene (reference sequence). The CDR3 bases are TGTGCCAGCAGCCTAGGACTAGCGGGGGGAACCGGGGAGCTGTTTTTT. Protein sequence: CASSLGLAGGTGELFF.

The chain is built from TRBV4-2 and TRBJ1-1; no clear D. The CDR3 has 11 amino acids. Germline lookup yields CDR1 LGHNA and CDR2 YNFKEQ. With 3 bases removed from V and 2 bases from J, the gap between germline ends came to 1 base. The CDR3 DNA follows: TGTGCCAGCAGCCACAACACTGAAGCTTTCTTT. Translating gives CASSHNTEAFF.

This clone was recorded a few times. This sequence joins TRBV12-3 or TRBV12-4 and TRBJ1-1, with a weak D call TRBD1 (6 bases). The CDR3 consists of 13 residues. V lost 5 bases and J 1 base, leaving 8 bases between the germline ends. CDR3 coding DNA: TGTGCCAGCAGTATACAGGGGAACACTGAAGCTTTCTTT. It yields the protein CASSIQGNTEAFF.

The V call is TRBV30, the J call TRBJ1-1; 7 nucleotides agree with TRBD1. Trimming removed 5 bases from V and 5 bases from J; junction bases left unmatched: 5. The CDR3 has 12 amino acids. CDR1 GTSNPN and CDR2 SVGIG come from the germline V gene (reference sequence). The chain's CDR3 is CAWGEQGTEAFF. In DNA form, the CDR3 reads TGTGCCTGGGGAGAACAGGGGACTGAAGCTTTCTTT.

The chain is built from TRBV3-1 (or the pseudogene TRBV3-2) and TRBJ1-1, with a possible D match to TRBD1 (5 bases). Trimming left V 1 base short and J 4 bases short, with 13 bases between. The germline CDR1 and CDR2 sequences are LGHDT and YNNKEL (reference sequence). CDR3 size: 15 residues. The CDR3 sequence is CASSQVQGRGTEAFF. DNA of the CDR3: TGTGCCAGCAGCCAAGTTCAGGGAAGGGGCACTGAAGCTTTCTTT.

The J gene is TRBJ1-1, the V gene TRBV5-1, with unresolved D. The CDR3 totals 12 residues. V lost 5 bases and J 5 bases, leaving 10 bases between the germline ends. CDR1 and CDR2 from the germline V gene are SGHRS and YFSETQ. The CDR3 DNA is TGCGCCAGCAGACCCGACGGGACTGAAGCTTTCTTT. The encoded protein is CASRPDGTEAFF. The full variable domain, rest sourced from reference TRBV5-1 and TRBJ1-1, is KAGVTQTPRYLIKTRGQQVTLSCSPISGHRSVSWYQQTPGQGLQFLFEYFSETQRNKGNFPGRFSGRQFSNSRSEMNVSTLELGDSALYLCASRPDGTEAFFGQGTRLTVV.

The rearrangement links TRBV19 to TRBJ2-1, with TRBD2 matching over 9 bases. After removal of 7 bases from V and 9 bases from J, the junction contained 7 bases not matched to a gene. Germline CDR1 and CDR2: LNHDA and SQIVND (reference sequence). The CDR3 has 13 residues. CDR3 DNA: TGTGCCAGTAAAGGACTAGCGCTGGGTGAGCAGTTCTTC. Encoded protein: CASKGLALGEQFF.

The CDR3 loop is CASSLGTDRELFF. The CDR3 region has the DNA TGTGCCAGCAGCCTCGGGACTGACAGGGAGCTGTTTTTT. This chain uses TRBV6-5 with TRBJ2-2; a possible D gene is TRBD2 (6 bases). The CDR3 runs 13 residues. Germline lookup yields CDR1 MNHEY and CDR2 SVGAGI. V was trimmed by 6 bases and J by 9 bases, leaving 14 bases between them.

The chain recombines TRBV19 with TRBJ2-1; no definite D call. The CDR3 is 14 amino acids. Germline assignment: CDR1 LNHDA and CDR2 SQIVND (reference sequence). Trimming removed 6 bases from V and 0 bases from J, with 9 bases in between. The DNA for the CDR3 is TGTGCCAGTAGCCCGATCCCCTCCTACAATGAGCAGTTCTTC. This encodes CASSPIPSYNEQFF.

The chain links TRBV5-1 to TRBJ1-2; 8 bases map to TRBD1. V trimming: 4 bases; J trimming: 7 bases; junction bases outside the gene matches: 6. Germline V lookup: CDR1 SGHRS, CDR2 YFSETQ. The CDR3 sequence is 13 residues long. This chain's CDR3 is CASSRGQGGGYTF. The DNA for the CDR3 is TGCGCCAGCAGCCGTGGACAGGGCGGTGGCTACACCTTC.

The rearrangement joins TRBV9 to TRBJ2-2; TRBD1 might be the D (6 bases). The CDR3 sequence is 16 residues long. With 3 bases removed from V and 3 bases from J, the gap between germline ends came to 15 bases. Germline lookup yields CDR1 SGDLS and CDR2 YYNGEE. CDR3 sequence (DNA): TGTGCCAGCAGCGGGACGAGGGGGAGTTACACCGGGGAGCTGTTTTTT. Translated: CASSGTRGSYTGELFF.

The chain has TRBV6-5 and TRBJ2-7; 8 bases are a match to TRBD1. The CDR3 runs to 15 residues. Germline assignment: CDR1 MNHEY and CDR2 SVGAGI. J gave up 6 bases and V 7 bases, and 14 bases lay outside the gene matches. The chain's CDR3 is CASTLGDRWSIEQYF. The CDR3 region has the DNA TGTGCCAGCACCCTTGGGGACAGGTGGTCTATCGAGCAGTACTTC.

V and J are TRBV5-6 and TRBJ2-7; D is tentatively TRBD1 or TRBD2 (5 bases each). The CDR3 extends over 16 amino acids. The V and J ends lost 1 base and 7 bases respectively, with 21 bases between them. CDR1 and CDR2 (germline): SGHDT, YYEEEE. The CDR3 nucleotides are TGTGCCAGCAGCTTGATCGGGGCGGAGCCCTGGGGGGAGCAGTACTTC. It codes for CASSLIGAEPWGEQYF.

The CDR3 reads CASSLRDTLYGYTF. CDR3 bases: TGTGCCAGCAGTTTACGGGACACCCTCTATGGCTACACCTTC. The chain recombines TRBV28 with TRBJ1-2; TRBD1 might be the D (6 bases). CDR3 length: 14 amino acids. Germline V gene data show CDR1 as MDHEN and CDR2 as SYDVKM. V was shortened by 2 bases and J by 4 bases, with 11 bases between the two germline ends.

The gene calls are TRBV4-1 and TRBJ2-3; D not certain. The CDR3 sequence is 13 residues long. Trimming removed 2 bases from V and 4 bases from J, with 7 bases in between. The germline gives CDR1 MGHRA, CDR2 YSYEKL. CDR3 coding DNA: TGCGCCAGCAGCCAACAAGGTGCAGATACGCAGTATTTT. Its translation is CASSQQGADTQYF.

The CDR3 loop reads CASSNQETQYF. For the CDR3, the DNA is TGTGCCAGTAGTAACCAAGAGACCCAGTACTTC. The chain is built from TRBV19 and TRBJ2-5, with D unclear. V was pared by 4 bases and J by 0 bases, with 0 bases between. This CDR3 spans 11 amino acids. Germline V gives CDR1 LNHDA, CDR2 SQIVND (reference sequence).

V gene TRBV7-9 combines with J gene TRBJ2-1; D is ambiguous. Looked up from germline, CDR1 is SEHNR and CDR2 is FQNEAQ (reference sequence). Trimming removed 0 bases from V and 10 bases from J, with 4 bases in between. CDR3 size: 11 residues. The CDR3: CASSLAPEQFF. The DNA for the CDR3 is TGTGCCAGCAGCTTAGCGCCCGAGCAGTTCTTC.

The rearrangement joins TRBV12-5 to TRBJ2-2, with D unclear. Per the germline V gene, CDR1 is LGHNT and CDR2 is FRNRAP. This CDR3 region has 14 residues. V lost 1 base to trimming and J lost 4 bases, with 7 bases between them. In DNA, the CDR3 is TGTGCTAGTGGTTTGGGCGTACCCACCGGGGAGCTGTTTTTT. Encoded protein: CASGLGVPTGELFF.